This TCR beta chain originates from a study of cytomegalovirus exposure and HLA in healthy donors. The overall study: Earlier findings included about 120 million unique TCR beta sequences obtained from 150 million to 200 million T cells. Study-wide results and limits: Later analysis placed DRB1 highest and HLA-C lowest in TCR association rates, which differed by HLA locus. Donors were assumed by presence/absence analyses to have roughly uniform sequencing depth.

PCR amplification relied on 60 Vbeta primers (plus 13 Jbeta primers). Under the authors' procedure: The count from a later analysis was some 81 million unique TCR beta chains, around 10 million of them shared. The data were produced by immunoSEQ multiplex PCR, yet TCRdb's version contains in-frame clones alone and is incomplete. From that table come the V and J calls and clone size; the DNA was used to work out D and trimming. The data show 85,000 to 120,000 clones, with 63% seen just once and approximately 4.3% held by the top ten. To note about this clone: What it recognizes is unknown.

Sequenced: PBMCs. This TCR was sampled from a human donor in good health.

The CDR3, as DNA: TGTGCCAGCAGCGGTTGGGACAGGGGGCGCGAGCAGTACTTC. Its protein product is CASSGWDRGREQYF. This chain joins TRBV7-9 and TRBJ2-7; 12 bases map to TRBD1. The germline V gene has CDR1 SEHNR and CDR2 FQNEAQ (reference sequence). The CDR3 sequence is 14 residues long. V lost 5 bases, J lost 6 bases, and 5 bases stayed unmatched.